This T cell receptor beta chain was identified during a study of T cells in Graves' hyperthyroidism and ophthalmopathy. This CDR3 has 16 residues. From germline, CDR1 is PRHDT and CDR2 FYEKMQ (reference sequence). V was trimmed by 4 bases and J by 5 bases, leaving 21 bases between them. This clonotype appeared many times. RNA transcripts yielded amplified TCR beta CDR3 regions. The HTBI set primed first-round TCR CDR3 RT-PCR. TCRdb itself ran the multiplex PCR reads through MiXCR, one entry per CDR3 protein. This sample has about 590,000 distinct CDR3 sequences, with 12% to 15% found just once. This chain joins TRBV13 and TRBJ2-7, with D possibly TRBD2 on 6 matching bases. Material for sequencing was blood. The receptor's source is a woman in her late teens or twenties with Graves' ophthalmopathy. CDR3 nucleotides: TGTGCCAGCAGCTCGGGGACTTCGCCTCTTAACCACGAGCAGTACTTC. It yields the protein CASSSGTSPLNHEQYF.